Following are 27 T cell receptor beta chains from one sample sequenced in a study (dated by TCRdb to about 2016). The method behind the library was RT-PCR. Instrument used: Illumina MiSeq. TCRdb took the public reads, trimmed them with fastp at Q25, ran MiXCR for clone calling and kept in-frame beta chains. Each record represents a unique CDR3 protein, reported with the most common genes and DNA among its rows. The sample includes around 700,000 distinct CDR3 sequences, with over 12% observed a single time. The top ten constitute roughly 3.9% of the sample. The sequencing input was memory CD4+ T cells from blood. The receptors derive from a female donor in good health, serving as a healthy control.

This clonotype was picked up many times. The chain employs TRBV29-1 and TRBJ2-3; D is possibly TRBD2 (6 bases). From germline, CDR1 is SQVTM and CDR2 ANQGSEA. The CDR3 runs to 14 residues. V lost 6 bases and J lost 2, with 15 bases in between. This chain's CDR3 is CSVSKGLPTDTQYF. In nucleotides, the CDR3 is TGCAGCGTCTCCAAGGGACTTCCCACAGATACGCAGTATTTT.

This clonotype appeared a few times. The chain combines TRBV7-2 with TRBJ1-6; no clear D gene. Looked up from germline, CDR1 is SGHTA and CDR2 is FQGNSA. Trimming removed 5 bases from V and 7 bases from J, with 9 bases in between. The CDR3 covers 13 residues. CDR3 in amino acids: CASSIDWNSPLHF. CDR3 nucleotides: TGTGCCAGCAGCATAGACTGGAATTCACCCCTCCACTTT.

The chain carries TRBV2 and TRBJ2-5; 9 nucleotides align to TRBD2. Germline CDR1 SNHLY, CDR2 FYNNEI. CDR3 size: 16 residues. V dropped 0 bases and J dropped 2; count of bases not matched to a gene: 4. The CDR3, as DNA: TGTGCCAGCAGTGAAGCCAGGGCGGGGGGGCAAGAGACCCAGTACTTC. Translating it yields CASSEARAGGQETQYF.

The rearrangement uses TRBV20-1 and TRBJ2-1; 10 bases agree with TRBD2. With V trimmed by 2 bases and J by 6 bases, 10 bases remained unmatched. Per the germline V gene, CDR1 is DFQATT and CDR2 is SNEGSKA (reference sequence). The CDR3 consists of 16 residues. CDR3: CSARKSSGSVANEQFF. The CDR3 bases are TGCAGTGCTAGAAAATCTAGCGGGAGTGTCGCCAATGAGCAGTTCTTC.

The chain has TRBV20-1 and TRBJ2-3; TRBD1 might be the D (6 bases). The CDR3 contains 17 residues. Looked up from germline, CDR1 is DFQATT and CDR2 is SNEGSKA (reference sequence). Trimming removed 1 base at V and 4 bases at J, with 21 bases between. The CDR3 sequence is CSARARGGQPLADTQYF. DNA of the CDR3: TGCAGTGCTAGAGCCAGGGGCGGGCAGCCTTTGGCAGATACGCAGTATTTT.

The sample holds a few counts of this clonotype. The chain links TRBV4-3 to TRBJ2-7; 9 bases fit TRBD2. V was pared by 1 base and J by 3 bases, with 7 bases of the junction left unmatched. This CDR3 comprises 16 residues. CDR1 LGHNA and CDR2 YSLEER come from the germline V gene. CDR3 DNA: TGCGCCAGCAGCCAAGTTTTCGCGGGAGGGCTCTACGAGCAGTACTTC. Protein: CASSQVFAGGLYEQYF.

This clonotype was observed at least ten times. The V and J genes are TRBV5-1 and TRBJ2-2; no firm D call. Germline CDR1 SGHRS, CDR2 YFSETQ. The CDR3 runs to 14 residues. Trimming removed 5 bases at V and 8 bases at J, with 16 bases between. CDR3 in amino acids: CASSLQATEGELFF. The CDR3 DNA sequence: TGCGCCAGCAGTCTACAAGCTACCGAAGGGGAGCTGTTTTTT. The full variable domain, with the rest looked up from reference TRBV5-1 and TRBJ2-2, is KAGVTQTPRYLIKTRGQQVTLSCSPISGHRSVSWYQQTPGQGLQFLFEYFSETQRNKGNFPGRFSGRQFSNSRSEMNVSTLELGDSALYLCASSLQATEGELFFGEGSRLTVL.

The chain uses TRBV2 and TRBJ2-2; a weak D match, TRBD2 (6 bases). Trimming shortened V by 2 bases and J by 6 bases, and 13 bases separated the two germline ends. CDR3 size: 15 residues. Germline V CDR1 and CDR2: SNHLY, FYNNEI. This CDR3 reads CASSEWSSVPGELFF. The CDR3 nucleotides read TGTGCCAGCAGTGAATGGTCTAGCGTCCCCGGGGAGCTGTTTTTT.

The V call is TRBV18, the J call TRBJ2-7; D is uncertain. Germline values: CDR1 KGHSH, CDR2 LQKENI. This CDR3 comprises 14 residues. The V end was cut by 1 base, the J end by 6 bases, with 13 bases between. CDR3 amino acids: CASSPQTVASEQYF. CDR3 bases: TGTGCCAGCTCACCACAGACCGTGGCGAGCGAGCAGTACTTC.

This clonotype was observed a handful of times. The chain employs TRBV24-1 and TRBJ2-7, with D perhaps matching TRBD2 (5 bases). Germline V gene data show CDR1 as KGHDR and CDR2 as SFDVKD. The CDR3 has 12 amino acids. V lost 1 base, J lost 11 bases, and 11 bases lay in between. The CDR3 spells CATSDLIGIKYF. In DNA form, the CDR3 reads TGTGCCACCAGTGATTTAATCGGGATAAAGTACTTC.

This clonotype has a handful of counts. J is TRBJ2-3 and V is TRBV7-2; 10 positions agree with TRBD2. This CDR3 region has 18 residues. Germline V lookup: CDR1 SGHTA, CDR2 FQGNSA. The ends lost 4 bases at V and 11 bases at J; junction bases unmatched: 21. CDR3 in amino acids: CASSSRGGAGGGAVKQYF. CDR3 sequence (DNA): TGTGCCAGCAGCTCTCGCGGCGGAGCGGGGGGGGGAGCGGTTAAGCAGTATTTT.

In DNA form, the CDR3 reads TGTGCCAGCAGTCAGACGGGACAGGGTACATCCGAGCAGTACTTC. The encoded protein is CASSQTGQGTSEQYF. This sequence joins TRBV6-2 or TRBV6-3 and TRBJ2-7; 9 nucleotides match TRBD1. After removal of 5 bases from V and 6 bases from J, the junction contained 11 bases not matched to a gene. The CDR3 is 15 amino acids. Germline CDR1 and CDR2: MNHEY and SVGEGT.

The chain employs TRBV12-3 or TRBV12-4 and TRBJ1-1, with D unclear. This CDR3 spans 14 amino acids. V lost 5 bases and J 1 base, leaving 11 bases between the germline ends. This chain's CDR3 is CASSPERGNTEAFF. Here the CDR3 DNA reads TGTGCCAGCAGTCCGGAACGGGGGAACACTGAAGCTTTCTTT.

The V call is TRBV28, the J call TRBJ1-1; TRBD1 matches 8 bases. Trimming removed 6 bases from V and 1 base from J; junction bases left unmatched: 13. The CDR3 length is 17 residues. Germline assignment: CDR1 MDHEN and CDR2 SYDVKM. In DNA, the CDR3 is TGTGCCAGCAGAAATAGCAGGGGGCGCGCTGAGAACACTGAAGCTTTCTTT. Translation: CASRNSRGRAENTEAFF. Supplemented by reference TRBV28 and TRBJ1-1, the full variable domain reads DVKVTQSSRYLVKRTGEKVFLECVQDMDHENMFWYRQDPGLGLRLIYFSYDVKMKEKGDIPEGYSVSREKKERFSLILESASTNQTSMYLCASRNSRGRAENTEAFFGQGTRLTVV.

The chain carries TRBV5-1 and TRBJ1-1; D may be TRBD1 (5 bases). V was clipped by 0 bases and J by 0 bases, with 12 bases between them. Looked up from germline, CDR1 is SGHRS and CDR2 is YFSETQ. The CDR3 covers 16 residues. Written as DNA, the CDR3 is TGCGCCAGCAGCTTGGGGGAGGGGCGGGTGAACACTGAAGCTTTCTTT. Translated, it gives CASSLGEGRVNTEAFF.

The chain recombines TRBV9 with TRBJ1-2, with a possible D match to TRBD1 (5 bases). Germline loops: CDR1 SGDLS, CDR2 YYNGEE. The CDR3 consists of 15 residues. Trimming cost V 4 bases and J 4 bases, with 17 bases left between them. CDR3 protein: CASSPTGTELYGYTF. The CDR3 nucleotides read TGTGCCAGCAGCCCGACGGGGACGGAGCTCTATGGCTACACCTTC.

CDR3 protein: CASSFAPGQGSRETQYF. The CDR3 DNA reads TGTGCCAGCAGCTTTGCGCCGGGACAGGGAAGTCGAGAGACCCAGTACTTC. The genes are TRBV7-9 and TRBJ2-5; 9 bases are a match to TRBD1. V lost 3 bases to trimming and J lost 4 bases; unmatched junction nucleotides: 12. Germline loops: CDR1 SEHNR, CDR2 FQNEAQ (reference sequence). This CDR3 spans 17 amino acids. Variable domain in full (rest from reference TRBV7-9 and TRBJ2-5): DTGVSQNPRHKITKRGQNVTFRCDPISEHNRLYWYRQTLGQGPEFLTYFQNEAQLEKSRLLSDRFSAERPKGSFSTLEIQRTEQGDSAMYLCASSFAPGQGSRETQYFGPGTRLLVL.

This clonotype has just a few counts. The V call is TRBV9, the J call TRBJ2-3; D gene uncertain. With 0 bases removed from V and 5 bases from J, the gap between germline ends came to 7 bases. Germline CDR1 SGDLS, CDR2 YYNGEE. The CDR3 runs 13 residues. The CDR3 DNA is TGTGCCAGCAGCGTAGGTTTTAGAGATACGCAGTATTTT. This encodes CASSVGFRDTQYF.

This rearrangement joins TRBV5-1 to TRBJ1-3; D is undetermined. V was pared by 1 base and J by 3 bases, with 8 bases between. The CDR3 consists of 14 residues. Germline loops: CDR1 SGHRS, CDR2 YFSETQ. The CDR3 sequence: CASSLNGVGNTIYF. The CDR3 coding sequence is TGCGCCAGCAGCTTGAACGGGGTTGGAAACACCATATATTTT.

The gene calls are TRBV4-3 and TRBJ2-2, with 10 positions matching TRBD2. Trimming took 1 base from V and 5 from J; bases not matched to a gene: 7. Germline values: CDR1 LGHNA, CDR2 YSLEER. The CDR3 extends over 17 amino acids. The CDR3 region is CASSQGASGSETGELFF. The CDR3 DNA reads as TGCGCCAGCAGCCAAGGGGCTAGCGGGAGTGAAACCGGGGAGCTGTTTTTT.

The CDR3 coding sequence is TGTGCCAGCAGCCCCGGGATGAGCTATGGCTACACCTTC. Translating gives CASSPGMSYGYTF. This chain joins TRBV7-2 and TRBJ1-2; D call uncertain. CDR1 is SGHTA and CDR2 is FQGNSA in the germline V gene. The CDR3 sequence is 13 residues long. With 5 bases removed from V and 4 bases from J, the gap between germline ends came to 11 bases.

In this sample, this clonotype turned up a few times. The chain recombines TRBV20-1 with TRBJ2-1; D unclear. Germline CDR1 reads DFQATT; CDR2 reads SNEGSKA (reference sequence). There are 14 residues in the CDR3. The ends were cut back, 6 bases at V and 4 bases at J, with 16 bases in the middle. Here the CDR3 DNA reads TGCAGTGCAACCACCAATGCCCTATACAATGAGCAGTTCTTC. It yields the protein CSATTNALYNEQFF.

For this clonotype: The DNA is left out, because the CDR3 cannot be placed on it with certainty; the CDR3 is given as TCRdb lists it. The V call is TRBV21-1, the J call TRBJ1-5; TRBD1 reflects the table's D call only, with no check against the DNA. TRBV21-1 is described as a pseudogene. The CDR3 spans 19 amino acids, including both terminal residues. CDR3 region: CASSKAVVGGGSKNQPQHF.

This clonotype came up a few times. The chain couples TRBV20-1 to TRBJ2-5; D is unresolved. Trimming took 4 bases from V and 1 from J, leaving 13 bases between them. CDR1 and CDR2 (germline): DFQATT, SNEGSKA (reference sequence). The CDR3 is 14 residues long. DNA of the CDR3: TGCAGTGCTATAAACCTGGCTCTCCAAGAGACCCAGTACTTC. Its translation is CSAINLALQETQYF.

This clonotype was seen a few times. The CDR3 spells CAWGGISGNTIYF. The CDR3 DNA is TGTGCCTGGGGGGGGATCTCTGGAAACACCATATATTTT. The chain employs TRBV30 and TRBJ1-3; weak D call: TRBD1 (5 bases). V dropped 5 bases and J dropped 0 bases, with 8 bases sitting between them. Germline V gene lookup returns CDR1 GTSNPN and CDR2 SVGIG (reference sequence). This CDR3 comprises 13 residues.

This clonotype was recorded a few times. This chain uses TRBV20-1 with TRBJ2-1, with TRBD2 as a possible D gene (7 bases). V shed 3 bases and J shed 9 bases, with 12 bases lying between them. CDR1 and CDR2 from the germline V gene are DFQATT and SNEGSKA (reference sequence). The CDR3 consists of 12 residues. In DNA, the CDR3 is TGCAGTGCTAGCGGGGGGCGGGTTGAGCAGTTCTTC. Amino acid sequence: CSASGGRVEQFF.

Points on this clonotype: This may arise from a read error, as a much more abundant clone is one base away. J is TRBJ2-1 and V is TRBV7-2; D might be TRBD2 (5 bases). The germline V gene encodes CDR1 SGHTA and CDR2 FQGNSA. V was shortened by 5 bases and J by 4 bases, with 9 bases between the two germline ends. The CDR3 sequence is 13 residues long. CDR3 nucleotides: TGTGCCAGCAGCCCTTGGACTTACAATGAGCAGTTCTTC. It is translated as CASSPWTYNEQFF.